One and the same sample provided the 5 T cell receptor beta chains below, sequenced in a study of regulatory T cells in long-lasting Graves disease. As for time point: newly diagnosed GD, antithyroid drugs for less than 3 months. Preparation of the TCR library used RNA extracted from PBMCs. HTBI primers from iRepertoire and Arm-PCR of CDR3 regions yielded the TCR beta libraries. Each CDR3 protein is one row after TCRdb ran MiXCR on the multiplex PCR reads. Here the sample spans about 460,000 distinct CDR3 sequences, roughly 15% being singletons. A further study also used this sample, focusing on T cells in Graves' hyperthyroidism and ophthalmopathy.

The source material was peripheral blood mononuclear cells (PBMCs), sampled at new diagnosis, from a patient treated with antithyroid drugs. All receptors come from a woman between 45 and 65 years old with Graves disease.

This clonotype was counted ten times or more. The chain has TRBV2 and TRBJ2-1, with 15 positions matching TRBD2. CDR1 is SNHLY and CDR2 is FYNNEI in the germline V gene. V trimming: 2 bases; J trimming: 8 bases; junction bases outside the gene matches: 4. The CDR3 contains 16 residues. The DNA of the CDR3 is TGTGCCAGCAGTGAACTGGGACTAGCGGGAGGCGATGAGCAGTTCTTC. This encodes CASSELGLAGGDEQFF. The whole variable domain, remainder taken from reference TRBV2 and TRBJ2-1, is EPEVTQTPSHQVTQMGQEVILRCVPISNHLYFYWYRQILGQKVEFLVSFYNNEISEKSEIFDDQFSVERPDGSNFTLKIRSTKLEDSAMYFCASSELGLAGGDEQFFGPGTRLTVL.

This clonotype was detected ten times or more. The J gene is TRBJ2-1, the V gene TRBV10-3; 10 bases line up with TRBD2. The CDR3 is 18 residues long. Germline trimming cut 3 bases from V and 7 bases from J; bases unmatched to any gene: 15. CDR1 and CDR2 from the germline V gene are ENHRY and SYGVKD. CDR3 nucleotides: TGTGCCATCAGTGACGTTTTAGGGCTAGCGGGAGTTGGTAATGAGCAGTTCTTC. Its protein is CAISDVLGLAGVGNEQFF.

The sample holds many counts of this clonotype. The chain employs TRBV27 and TRBJ2-2; unclear D gene. The CDR3 runs to 14 residues. In germline, CDR1 is MNHEY, CDR2 SMNVEV (reference sequence). Trimming stripped 1 base from V and 1 base from J, with 4 bases between. CDR3: CASSLFGNTGELFF. In DNA form, the CDR3 reads TGTGCCAGCAGTTTATTCGGGAACACCGGGGAGCTGTTTTTT.

There are many counts of this clonotype. The chain has TRBV28 and TRBJ2-7, with 8 positions matching TRBD1. CDR1 and CDR2 from the germline V gene are MDHEN and SYDVKM. The CDR3 length is 15 residues. Trimming cost V 7 bases and J 5 bases; bases outside gene matches: 13. The CDR3 coding sequence is TGTGCCAGCACCCGCCCCAGGGGGCGCAGCCACGAGCAGTACTTC. Protein sequence: CASTRPRGRSHEQYF.

This clonotype was seen repeatedly, ten times or more. The chain joins TRBV6-2 or TRBV6-3 to TRBJ2-7; D is ambiguous. CDR3 length equals 14 residues. Germline V gives CDR1 MNHEY, CDR2 SVGEGT. V was cut by 0 bases and J by 0 bases, with 6 bases left in between. The CDR3 region is CASSYSGNSYEQYF. The DNA of the CDR3 is TGTGCCAGCAGTTACTCTGGGAACTCCTACGAGCAGTACTTC.